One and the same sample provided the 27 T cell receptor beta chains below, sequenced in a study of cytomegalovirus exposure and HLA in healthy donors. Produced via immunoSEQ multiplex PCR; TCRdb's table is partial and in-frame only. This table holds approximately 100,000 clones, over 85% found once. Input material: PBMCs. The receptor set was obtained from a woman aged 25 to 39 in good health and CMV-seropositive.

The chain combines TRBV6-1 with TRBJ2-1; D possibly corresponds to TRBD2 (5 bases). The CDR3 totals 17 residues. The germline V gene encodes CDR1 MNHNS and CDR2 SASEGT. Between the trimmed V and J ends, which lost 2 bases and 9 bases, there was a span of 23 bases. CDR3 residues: CASSEFSGWLASGEQFF. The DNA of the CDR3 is TGTGCCAGCAGTGAATTTAGTGGGTGGCTAGCCTCTGGTGAGCAGTTCTTC.

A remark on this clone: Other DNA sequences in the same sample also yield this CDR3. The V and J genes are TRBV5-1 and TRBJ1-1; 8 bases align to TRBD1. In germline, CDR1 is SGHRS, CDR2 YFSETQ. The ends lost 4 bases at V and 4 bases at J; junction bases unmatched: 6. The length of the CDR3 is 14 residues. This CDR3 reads CASSPGQGGTEAFF. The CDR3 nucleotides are TGCGCCAGCAGCCCTGGACAGGGTGGCACTGAAGCTTTCTTT. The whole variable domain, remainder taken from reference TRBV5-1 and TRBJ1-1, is KAGVTQTPRYLIKTRGQQVTLSCSPISGHRSVSWYQQTPGQGLQFLFEYFSETQRNKGNFPGRFSGRQFSNSRSEMNVSTLELGDSALYLCASSPGQGGTEAFFGQGTRLTVV.

This chain's CDR3 is CASSVRQGDFDEQFF. CDR3 DNA sequence: TGTGCCAGCAGCGTAAGACAGGGGGACTTCGATGAGCAGTTCTTC. The chain combines TRBV9 with TRBJ2-1, with 9 bases fitting TRBD1. V lost 1 base, J lost 8 bases, and 7 bases stayed unmatched. This CDR3 has 15 residues. Looked up from germline, CDR1 is SGDLS and CDR2 is YYNGEE.

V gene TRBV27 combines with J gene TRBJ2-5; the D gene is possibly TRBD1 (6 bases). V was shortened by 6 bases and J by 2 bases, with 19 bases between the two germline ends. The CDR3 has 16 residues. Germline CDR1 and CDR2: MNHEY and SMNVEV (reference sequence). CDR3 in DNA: TGTGCCAGCAGCCTGATGCCCCTAGGACAGCAAGAGACCCAGTACTTC. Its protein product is CASSLMPLGQQETQYF.

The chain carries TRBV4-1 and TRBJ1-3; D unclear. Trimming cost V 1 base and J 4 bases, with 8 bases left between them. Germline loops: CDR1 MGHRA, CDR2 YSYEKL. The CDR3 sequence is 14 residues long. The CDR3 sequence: CASSQGGTGNTIYF. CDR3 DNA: TGCGCCAGCAGCCAAGGAGGTACGGGAAACACCATATATTTT.

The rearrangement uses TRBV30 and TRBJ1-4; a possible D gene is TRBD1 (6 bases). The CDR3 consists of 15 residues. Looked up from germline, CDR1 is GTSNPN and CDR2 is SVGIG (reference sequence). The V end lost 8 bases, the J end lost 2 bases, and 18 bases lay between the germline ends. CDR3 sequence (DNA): TGTGCCGGGGGGCGGGGGGTGTCGACTAATGAAAAACTGTTTTTT. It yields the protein CAGGRGVSTNEKLFF.

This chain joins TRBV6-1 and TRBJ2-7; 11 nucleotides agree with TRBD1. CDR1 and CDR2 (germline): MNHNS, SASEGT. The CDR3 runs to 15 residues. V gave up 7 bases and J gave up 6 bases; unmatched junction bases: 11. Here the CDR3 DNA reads TGTGCCAGCACCCTAGGAGGGGGACAGGGGGGCGAGCAGTACTTC. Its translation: CASTLGGGQGGEQYF.

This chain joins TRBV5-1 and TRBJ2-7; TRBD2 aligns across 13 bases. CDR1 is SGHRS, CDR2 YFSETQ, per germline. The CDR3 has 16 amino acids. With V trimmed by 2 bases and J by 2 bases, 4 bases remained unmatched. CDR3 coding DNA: TGCGCCAGCAGCTTAGCGGGACTAGCGGGAACCTACGAGCAGTACTTC. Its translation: CASSLAGLAGTYEQYF. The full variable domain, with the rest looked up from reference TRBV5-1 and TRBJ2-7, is KAGVTQTPRYLIKTRGQQVTLSCSPISGHRSVSWYQQTPGQGLQFLFEYFSETQRNKGNFPGRFSGRQFSNSRSEMNVSTLELGDSALYLCASSLAGLAGTYEQYFGPGTRLTVT.

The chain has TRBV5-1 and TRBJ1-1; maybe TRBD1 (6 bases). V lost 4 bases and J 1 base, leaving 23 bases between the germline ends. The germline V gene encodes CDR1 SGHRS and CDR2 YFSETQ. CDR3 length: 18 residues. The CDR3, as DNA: TGCGCCAGCAGCAGAGAACAGGGTAACCTCGGAACGAACACTGAAGCTTTCTTT. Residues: CASSREQGNLGTNTEAFF. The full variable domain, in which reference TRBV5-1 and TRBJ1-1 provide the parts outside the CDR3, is KAGVTQTPRYLIKTRGQQVTLSCSPISGHRSVSWYQQTPGQGLQFLFEYFSETQRNKGNFPGRFSGRQFSNSRSEMNVSTLELGDSALYLCASSREQGNLGTNTEAFFGQGTRLTVV.

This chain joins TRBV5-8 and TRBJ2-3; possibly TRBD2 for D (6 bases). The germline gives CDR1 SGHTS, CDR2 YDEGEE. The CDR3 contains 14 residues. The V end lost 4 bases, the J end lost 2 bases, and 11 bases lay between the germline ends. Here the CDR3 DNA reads TGTGCCAGCAGCGTTAGCGGAACCACAGATACGCAGTATTTT. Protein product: CASSVSGTTDTQYF.

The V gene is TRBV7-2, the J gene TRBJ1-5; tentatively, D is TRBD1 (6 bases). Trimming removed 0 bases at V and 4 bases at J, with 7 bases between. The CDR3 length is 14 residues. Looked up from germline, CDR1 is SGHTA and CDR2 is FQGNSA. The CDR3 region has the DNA TGTGCCAGCAGCTTAGCAGGGGGTAATCAGCCCCAGCATTTT. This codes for CASSLAGGNQPQHF.

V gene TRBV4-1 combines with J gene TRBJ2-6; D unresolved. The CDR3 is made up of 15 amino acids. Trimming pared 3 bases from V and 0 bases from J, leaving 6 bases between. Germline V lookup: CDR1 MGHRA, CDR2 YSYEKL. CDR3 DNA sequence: TGCGCCAGCAGCCATCCCCACTCTGGGGCCAACGTCCTGACTTTC. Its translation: CASSHPHSGANVLTF.

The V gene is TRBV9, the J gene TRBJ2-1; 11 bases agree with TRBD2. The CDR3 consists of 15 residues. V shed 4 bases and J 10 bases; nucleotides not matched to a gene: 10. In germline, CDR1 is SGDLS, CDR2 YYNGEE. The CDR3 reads CASSLTSGSWREQFF. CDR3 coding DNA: TGTGCCAGCAGCCTTACTAGCGGGAGTTGGCGGGAGCAGTTCTTC.

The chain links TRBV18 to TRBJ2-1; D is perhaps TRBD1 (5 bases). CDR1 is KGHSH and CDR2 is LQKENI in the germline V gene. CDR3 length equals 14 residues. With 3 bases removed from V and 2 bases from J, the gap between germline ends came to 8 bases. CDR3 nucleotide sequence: TGTGCCAGCTCACCGCAGGGTCCCTACAATGAGCAGTTCTTC. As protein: CASSPQGPYNEQFF.

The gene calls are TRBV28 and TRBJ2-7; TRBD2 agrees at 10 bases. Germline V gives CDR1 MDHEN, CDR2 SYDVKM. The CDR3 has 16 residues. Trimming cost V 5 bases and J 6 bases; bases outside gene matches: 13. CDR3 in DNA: TGTGCCAGCAGTGCCCCTAGAGCGGGAGGGACGGGCGAGCAGTACTTC. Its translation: CASSAPRAGGTGEQYF.

CDR3 bases: TGTGCCAGCAGCTTAGAGGCGGGGAGCCAAGAGACCCAGTACTTC. It translates to CASSLEAGSQETQYF. V and J are TRBV11-2 and TRBJ2-5; perhaps TRBD2 as D (6 bases). The germline V and J ends were trimmed by 0 bases and 1 base, with 9 bases remaining between them. Per germline, CDR1 SGHAT and CDR2 FQNNGV. CDR3 length equals 15 residues.

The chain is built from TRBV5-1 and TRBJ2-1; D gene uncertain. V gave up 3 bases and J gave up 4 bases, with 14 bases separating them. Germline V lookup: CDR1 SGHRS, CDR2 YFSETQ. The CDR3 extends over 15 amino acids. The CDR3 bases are TGCGCCAGCAGCTCCGGGTCTACTCCATACAATGAGCAGTTCTTC. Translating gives CASSSGSTPYNEQFF.

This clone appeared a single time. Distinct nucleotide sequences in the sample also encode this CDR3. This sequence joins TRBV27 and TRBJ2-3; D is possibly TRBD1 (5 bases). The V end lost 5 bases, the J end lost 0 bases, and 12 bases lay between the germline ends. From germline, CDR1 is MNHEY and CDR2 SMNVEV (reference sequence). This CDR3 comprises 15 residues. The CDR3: CASSLRQTSTDTQYF. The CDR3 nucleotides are TGTGCCAGCAGTCTACGACAGACCAGCACAGATACGCAGTATTTT.

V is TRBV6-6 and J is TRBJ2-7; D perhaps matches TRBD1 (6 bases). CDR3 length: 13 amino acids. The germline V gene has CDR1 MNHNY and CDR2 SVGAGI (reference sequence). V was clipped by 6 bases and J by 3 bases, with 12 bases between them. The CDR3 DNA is TGTGCCAGCAGCTATGGACAGAACTACGAGCAGTACTTC. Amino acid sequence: CASSYGQNYEQYF.

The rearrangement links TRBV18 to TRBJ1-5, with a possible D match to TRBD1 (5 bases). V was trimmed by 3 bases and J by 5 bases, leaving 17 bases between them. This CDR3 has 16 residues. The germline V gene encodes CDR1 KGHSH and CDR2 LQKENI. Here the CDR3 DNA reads TGTGCCAGCTCACCGCCTCCGGGGACTCAAGATCAGCCCCAGCATTTT. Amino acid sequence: CASSPPPGTQDQPQHF.

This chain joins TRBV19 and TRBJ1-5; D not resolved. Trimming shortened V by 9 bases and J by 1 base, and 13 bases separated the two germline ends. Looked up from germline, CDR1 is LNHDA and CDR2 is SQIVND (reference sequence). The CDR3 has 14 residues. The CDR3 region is CASNAYLSNQPQHF. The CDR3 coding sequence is TGTGCCAGCAATGCCTACCTGAGCAATCAGCCCCAGCATTTT.

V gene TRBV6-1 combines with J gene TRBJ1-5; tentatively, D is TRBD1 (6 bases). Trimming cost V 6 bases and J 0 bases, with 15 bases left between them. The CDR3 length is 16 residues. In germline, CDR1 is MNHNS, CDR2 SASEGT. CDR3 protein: CASREYGQYSNQPQHF. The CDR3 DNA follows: TGTGCCAGCAGAGAATATGGACAGTATAGCAATCAGCCCCAGCATTTT.

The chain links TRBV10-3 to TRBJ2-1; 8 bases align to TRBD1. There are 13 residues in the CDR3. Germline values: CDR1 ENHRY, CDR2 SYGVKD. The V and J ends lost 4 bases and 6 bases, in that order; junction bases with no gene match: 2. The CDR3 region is CAISGGTGNEQFF. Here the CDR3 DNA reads TGTGCCATCAGTGGGGGGACAGGCAATGAGCAGTTCTTC.

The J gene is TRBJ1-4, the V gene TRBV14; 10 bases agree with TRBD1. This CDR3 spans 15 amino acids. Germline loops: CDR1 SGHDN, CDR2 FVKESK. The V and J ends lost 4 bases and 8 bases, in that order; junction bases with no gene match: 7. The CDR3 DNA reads TGTGCCAGCAGCCGCCGACAGGGGGCTTGGGAAAAACTGTTTTTT. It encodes CASSRRQGAWEKLFF.

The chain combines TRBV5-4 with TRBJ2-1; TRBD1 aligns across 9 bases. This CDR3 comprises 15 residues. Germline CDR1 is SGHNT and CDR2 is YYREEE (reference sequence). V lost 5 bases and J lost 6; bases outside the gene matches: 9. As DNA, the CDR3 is TGTGCCAGCAGGGGGGGACAGGGAGAGGGCAATGAGCAGTTCTTC. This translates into CASRGGQGEGNEQFF.

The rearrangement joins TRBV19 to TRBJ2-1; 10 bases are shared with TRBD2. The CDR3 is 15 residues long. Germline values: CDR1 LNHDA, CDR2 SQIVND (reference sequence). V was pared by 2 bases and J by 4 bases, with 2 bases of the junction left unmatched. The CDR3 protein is CASSIRTSGYNEQFF. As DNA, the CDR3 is TGTGCCAGTAGTATAAGGACTAGCGGTTACAATGAGCAGTTCTTC. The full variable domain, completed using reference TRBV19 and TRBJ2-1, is DGGITQSPKYLFRKEGQNVTLSCEQNLNHDAMYWYRQDPGQGLRLIYYSQIVNDFQKGDIAEGYSVSREKKESFPLTVTSAQKNPTAFYLCASSIRTSGYNEQFFGPGTRLTVL.

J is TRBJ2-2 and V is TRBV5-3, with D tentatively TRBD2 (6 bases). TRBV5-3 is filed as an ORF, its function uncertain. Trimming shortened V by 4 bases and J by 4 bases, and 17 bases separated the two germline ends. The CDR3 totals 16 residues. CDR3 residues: CARSPRRALCTGELFF. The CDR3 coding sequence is TGTGCCAGAAGCCCCCGGAGGGCCCTTTGCACCGGGGAGCTGTTTTTT.